The 13 T cell receptor beta chains below come from one sample, sequenced in a study of blood T cell repertoires in COVID-19. TCRdb's copy holds only in-frame clones and misses some; the assay was immunoSEQ multiplex PCR. The top ten clones hold 10% to 15% of a sample with 180,000 or so clones, approximately 88% of them seen once. The specimen sequenced was PBMCs or T cells enriched from blood (not recorded which). Every receptor here comes from a woman aged 60-75 years who had recovered from COVID-19.

The chain carries TRBV9 and TRBJ1-2; D remains ambiguous. The germline V and J ends were trimmed by 3 bases and 1 base, with 13 bases remaining between them. The CDR3 runs 15 residues. Germline values: CDR1 SGDLS, CDR2 YYNGEE. CDR3 amino acids: CASSAGVRLNYGYTF. The CDR3, as DNA: TGTGCCAGCAGCGCCGGGGTACGTCTTAACTATGGCTACACCTTC.

CDR3 sequence: CASSLVNGELFF. CDR3 bases: TGTGCCAGCAGCTTAGTCAACGGGGAGCTGTTTTTT. J is TRBJ2-2 and V is TRBV7-8, with D unclear. The V end was cut by 1 base, the J end by 7 bases, with 4 bases between. Germline V gene data show CDR1 as SGHVS and CDR2 as FQNEAQ. This CDR3 comprises 12 residues. The full variable domain, rest sourced from reference TRBV7-8 and TRBJ2-2, is GAGVSQSPRYKVAKRGQDVALRCDPISGHVSLFWYQQALGQGPEFLTYFQNEAQLDKSGLPSDRFFAERPEGSVSTLKIQRTQQEDSAVYLCASSLVNGELFFGEGSRLTVL.

The chain recombines TRBV19 with TRBJ1-2, with 8 positions matching TRBD1. The CDR3 is made up of 14 amino acids. Looked up from germline, CDR1 is LNHDA and CDR2 is SQIVND (reference sequence). V shed 7 bases, J shed 6 bases, and the junction held 10 bases outside the gene matches. The CDR3 is CASTPDRAPNGYTF. In nucleotides, the CDR3 is TGTGCCAGTACCCCGGACAGGGCCCCCAATGGCTACACCTTC.

The CDR3 nucleotides are TGTGCCAGCAGCTTAATTCTTAGCGGGGAGCTGTTTTTT. This gives the protein CASSLILSGELFF. V gene TRBV11-2 combines with J gene TRBJ2-2; no definite D call. The CDR3 runs 13 residues. Germline V gives CDR1 SGHAT, CDR2 FQNNGV. The V and J ends lost 2 bases and 7 bases respectively, with 8 bases between them.

This clone was found once. This rearrangement joins TRBV7-5 to TRBJ2-2; the table's TRBD2 call for D was not verified on the DNA. TRBV7-5 constitutes a pseudogene. This CDR3 has 19 residues. The CDR3 bases are TGTGCCAGAAGCCCAGGAGGAAGTAGCGGGGGGCCTCACACCGGGGAGCTGTTTTTT. Translated: CARSPGGSSGGPHTGELFF.

The chain carries TRBV3-1 (or the pseudogene TRBV3-2) and TRBJ2-2; the match to TRBD2 covers 9 bases. V lost 6 bases and J lost 0; bases outside the gene matches: 5. Germline V gene lookup returns CDR1 LGHDT and CDR2 YNNKEL (reference sequence). The CDR3 runs 16 residues. The chain's CDR3 is CASSPLAGTNTGELFF. CDR3 sequence (DNA): TGTGCCAGCAGTCCGCTAGCGGGGACGAACACCGGGGAGCTGTTTTTT.

Details on this clone: Other DNA sequences in the sample encode the same CDR3. The V and J genes are TRBV5-1 and TRBJ2-2; D is perhaps TRBD1 (5 bases). Germline values: CDR1 SGHRS, CDR2 YFSETQ. This CDR3 has 14 residues. V lost 1 base and J lost 1, with 5 bases in between. The CDR3 sequence is CASSLQGNTGELFF. The CDR3 DNA is TGCGCCAGCAGCTTGCAGGGGAACACCGGGGAGCTGTTTTTT.

The chain couples TRBV3-1 (or the pseudogene TRBV3-2) to TRBJ1-4, with no clear D. The CDR3 covers 17 residues. The V and J ends lost 0 bases and 3 bases respectively, with 14 bases between them. From germline, CDR1 is LGHDT and CDR2 YNNKEL (reference sequence). The CDR3 DNA sequence: TGTGCCAGCAGCCAAGATACAACGGGAGGTCCTAATGAAAAACTGTTTTTT. Translated: CASSQDTTGGPNEKLFF.

The sample holds a few counts of this clone. Other DNA sequences in the sample encode the same CDR3. This chain links TRBV7-9 with TRBJ2-2; 8 nucleotides match TRBD1. Looked up from germline, CDR1 is SEHNR and CDR2 is FQNEAQ (reference sequence). With V trimmed by 4 bases and J by 1 base, 2 bases remained unmatched. This CDR3 is built from 15 residues. CDR3 coding DNA: TGTGCCAGCAGCTCCGGACAGGGGAACACCGGGGAGCTGTTTTTT. It encodes CASSSGQGNTGELFF.

V usage is TRBV11-2 and J usage is TRBJ1-6; D is ambiguous. V dropped 5 bases and J dropped 10 bases, with 12 bases sitting between them. This CDR3 contains 13 residues. The germline V gene has CDR1 SGHAT and CDR2 FQNNGV. The CDR3, as DNA: TGTGCCAGCAGCCTAAGCGTAGGCTCACCCCTCCACTTT. It encodes CASSLSVGSPLHF.

The chain carries TRBV29-1 and TRBJ2-7; TRBD1 matches 7 bases. With 4 bases clipped from V and 4 bases from J, the junction kept 7 bases outside the gene matches. The germline V gene encodes CDR1 SQVTM and CDR2 ANQGSEA. The CDR3 runs to 13 residues. In DNA form, the CDR3 reads TGCAGCGTTGGGGAGACAGGGAGATACGAGCAGTACTTC. This sequence encodes CSVGETGRYEQYF.

The V gene is TRBV28, the J gene TRBJ1-2; no clear D. Trimming removed 7 bases at V and 4 bases at J, with 10 bases between. The CDR3 runs 12 residues. Germline values: CDR1 MDHEN, CDR2 SYDVKM. CDR3 residues: CASIDEGYGYTF. The DNA for the CDR3 is TGTGCCAGCATCGACGAGGGCTATGGCTACACCTTC.

This clone was detected only a few times. The V gene is TRBV12-3 or TRBV12-4, the J gene TRBJ1-2; D possibly corresponds to TRBD1 (6 bases). The CDR3 is made up of 13 amino acids. V was clipped by 6 bases and J by 5 bases, with 13 bases between them. CDR3 nucleotide sequence: TGTGCCAGCAGCTTGACAGGAAAATATGGCTACACCTTC. The encoded protein is CASSLTGKYGYTF.